These 17 T cell receptor beta chains were sequenced from one sample in a study of blood T cell repertoires in COVID-19. TCRdb's copy holds only in-frame clones and misses some; the assay was immunoSEQ multiplex PCR. Altogether approximately 180,000 clones are present, roughly 91% being singletons, with the ten largest covering approximately 4.5%. The sample was peripheral blood. These receptors came from a human donor in a cohort sampled during active COVID-19.

The V gene is TRBV5-1, the J gene TRBJ1-1; TRBD1 is a possible D gene (5 bases). Trimming cost V 4 bases and J 4 bases, with 17 bases left between them. CDR1 is SGHRS, CDR2 YFSETQ, per germline. The CDR3 has 15 residues. CDR3 DNA: TGCGCCAGCAGCGTTGGACACCCTGGCGGCACTGAAGCTTTCTTT. It codes for CASSVGHPGGTEAFF.

The V gene is TRBV4-2, the J gene TRBJ2-1, with 11 bases fitting TRBD2. CDR3 length: 18 amino acids. Germline V gives CDR1 LGHNA, CDR2 YNFKEQ. J gave up 4 bases and V 0 bases, and 8 bases lay outside the gene matches. This CDR3 reads CASSQDRSGRAIYNEQFF. CDR3 sequence (DNA): TGTGCCAGCAGCCAAGATCGTAGCGGGAGGGCCATTTACAATGAGCAGTTCTTC.

The V gene is TRBV19, the J gene TRBJ1-1, with unresolved D. CDR1 is LNHDA, CDR2 SQIVND, per germline (reference sequence). V was shortened by 4 bases and J by 0 bases, with 6 bases between the two germline ends. The CDR3 consists of 13 residues. The CDR3 DNA is TGTGCCAGTAGTACACAGATGAACACTGAAGCTTTCTTT. Protein product: CASSTQMNTEAFF.

V gene TRBV19 combines with J gene TRBJ1-2; no reliable D call. Germline loops: CDR1 LNHDA, CDR2 SQIVND (reference sequence). The V end was cut by 7 bases, the J end by 3 bases, with 18 bases between. The CDR3 runs to 15 residues. CDR3 in DNA: TGTGCCAGTACAGATACGCAATCCCCCTACTATGGCTACACCTTC. Its protein product is CASTDTQSPYYGYTF.

The chain recombines TRBV2 with TRBJ2-7; the D is unclear. V was shortened by 6 bases and J by 3 bases, with 9 bases between the two germline ends. The germline V gene encodes CDR1 SNHLY and CDR2 FYNNEI. The CDR3 spans 12 residues. This CDR3 is CASSRNGYEQYF. CDR3 DNA sequence: TGTGCCAGCAGCAGGAACGGCTACGAGCAGTACTTC.

V usage is TRBV2 and J usage is TRBJ1-2, with D tentatively TRBD1 (5 bases). Trimming cost V 1 base and J 5 bases, with 11 bases left between them. CDR1 and CDR2 (germline): SNHLY, FYNNEI. This CDR3 is 14 amino acids long. The CDR3 here is CASSEVEGSYGYTF. In nucleotides, the CDR3 is TGTGCCAGCAGTGAAGTGGAGGGGTCGTATGGCTACACCTTC.

This chain connects TRBV10-3 to TRBJ2-2; 10 bases line up with TRBD1. Trimming at V came to 5 bases and at J to 6 bases, leaving 3 bases not matched to a gene. Germline CDR1 is ENHRY and CDR2 is SYGVKD. The CDR3 has 14 residues. The CDR3 sequence is CAISPTGGPGELFF. CDR3 bases: TGTGCCATCAGTCCGACAGGGGGCCCCGGGGAGCTGTTTTTT.

The chain couples TRBV6-2 or TRBV6-3 to TRBJ1-5, with a possible D match to TRBD1 (6 bases). Germline V CDR1 and CDR2: MNHEY, SVGEGT. The CDR3 runs 14 residues. The V gene lost 5 bases and the J gene lost 7 bases, with 15 bases spanning the gap. CDR3 in amino acids: CASSNPGHEQPQHF. As DNA, the CDR3 is TGTGCCAGCAGTAACCCGGGACATGAACAGCCCCAGCATTTT.

This clone was seen a single time. This chain connects TRBV27 to TRBJ2-7, with 12 bases aligning to TRBD2. This CDR3 has 15 amino acids. From germline, CDR1 is MNHEY and CDR2 SMNVEV (reference sequence). V lost 2 bases to trimming and J lost 4 bases; unmatched junction nucleotides: 3. As DNA, the CDR3 is TGTGCCAGCAGTTTAACCGGGACTAGCGGGTACGAGCAGTACTTC. Amino acids: CASSLTGTSGYEQYF.

V gene TRBV30 combines with J gene TRBJ1-5; D might be TRBD1 (5 bases). Germline V gene sequence: CDR1 GTSNPN, CDR2 SVGIG (reference sequence). V lost 3 bases and J 0 bases, leaving 15 bases between the germline ends. This CDR3 contains 16 residues. CDR3 in DNA: TGTGCCTGGAGGACAACAGGAGAGGATAGCAATCAGCCCCAGCATTTT. This encodes CAWRTTGEDSNQPQHF. Looking up the rest from reference TRBV30 and TRBJ1-5 gives the full variable domain: SQTIHQWPATLVQPVGSPLSLECTVEGTSNPNLYWYRQAAGRGLQLLFYSVGIGQISSEVPQNLSASRPQDRQFILSSKKLLLSDSGFYLCAWRTTGEDSNQPQHFGDGTRLSIL.

CDR3: CASSATGGYDEQYF. In DNA form, the CDR3 reads TGTGCCAGCAGCGCGACAGGGGGGTATGACGAGCAGTACTTC. The chain employs TRBV7-8 and TRBJ2-7; 9 positions agree with TRBD1. With V trimmed by 5 bases and J by 5 bases, 7 bases remained unmatched. The CDR3 is 14 residues long. Germline values: CDR1 SGHVS, CDR2 FQNEAQ.

The J gene is TRBJ2-1, the V gene TRBV7-9; TRBD2 agrees at 11 bases. Germline assignment: CDR1 SEHNR and CDR2 FQNEAQ (reference sequence). This CDR3 contains 15 residues. V shed 7 bases and J 6 bases; nucleotides not matched to a gene: 8. DNA of the CDR3: TGTGCCAGCATCCCCATAGCGGGGGGGCGCAATGAGCAGTTCTTC. Protein product: CASIPIAGGRNEQFF.

This clone was observed a handful of times. V and J are TRBV5-1 and TRBJ2-7; the match to TRBD2 covers 8 bases. Germline CDR1 is SGHRS and CDR2 is YFSETQ. Trimming at V came to 5 bases and at J to 2 bases, leaving 9 bases not matched to a gene. This CDR3 has 15 residues. In nucleotides, the CDR3 is TGCGCCAGCAGAATAAGATCCGGGGGGGCCTACGAGCAGTACTTC. Its translation is CASRIRSGGAYEQYF.

The genes are TRBV4-1 and TRBJ2-5, with D perhaps TRBD2 (6 bases). Per the germline V gene, CDR1 is MGHRA and CDR2 is YSYEKL. Deletions cut 4 bases from V and 5 bases from J, with 14 bases between. The CDR3 length is 14 residues. The CDR3 coding sequence is TGCGCCAGCAGCCCGGGCGGGATAGGCGAGACCCAGTACTTC. Residues: CASSPGGIGETQYF.

The chain carries TRBV4-1 and TRBJ2-7, with TRBD2 matching 7 bases. After removal of 4 bases from V and 0 bases from J, the junction contained 6 bases not matched to a gene. The germline CDR1 and CDR2 sequences are MGHRA and YSYEKL. The CDR3 loop spans 15 amino acids. The CDR3 here is CASSLSTSVSYEQYF. The DNA of the CDR3 is TGCGCCAGCAGCCTATCTACTAGCGTCTCCTACGAGCAGTACTTC.

The rearrangement joins TRBV5-1 to TRBJ2-5, with 11 bases fitting TRBD2. The V gene end was trimmed by 2 bases and the J gene end by 5 bases; junction bases not matched to a gene: 5. Germline CDR1 and CDR2: SGHRS and YFSETQ. The CDR3 contains 15 residues. CDR3: CASSFLAGGGETQYF. The CDR3 DNA sequence: TGCGCCAGCAGCTTTCTAGCGGGGGGCGGGGAGACCCAGTACTTC.

This clone is a singleton in its sample. This chain joins TRBV24-1 and TRBJ2-6; D is ambiguous. Germline V gives CDR1 KGHDR, CDR2 SFDVKD. V was clipped by 7 bases and J by 0 bases, with 9 bases between them. This CDR3 contains 15 residues. The CDR3 DNA reads as TGTGCCACCAGCCCAGGTTTCTCTGGGGCCAACGTCCTGACTTTC. Translated: CATSPGFSGANVLTF.